The clone carrying this TCR beta chain was seen ten or more times. Its antigen is as yet unknown. 5'RACE with 10-nucleotide random UMIs produced the cDNA. TCRdb re-called the 5' RACE reads with MiXCR, one entry per CDR3 protein. Here the sample spans more than 75,000 distinct CDR3 sequences, under 4.5% being singletons. The CDR3 spans 15 residues. V shed 1 base and J shed 3 bases, with 12 bases lying between them. CDR1 is MNHNS and CDR2 is SASEGT in the germline V gene. The data belong to a study of neurological immune-mediated disorders. General study results and limits: Phylogenetically, 18 of 34 multiple sclerosis patients' repertoires fell into one related-CDR3 cluster, a possible signature.

Documented time point: longitudinal time-point 3. This sequence was found in a woman aged 60-75 years with multiple sclerosis. Sequenced input: PBMCs. This sequence joins TRBV6-1 and TRBJ1-2; no reliable D call. The CDR3 spells CASSEEVRNYYGYTF. The CDR3, as DNA: TGTGCCAGCAGTGAAGAGGTCAGGAACTACTATGGCTACACCTTC.